This T cell receptor (beta chain) was sequenced in a study of regulatory T cells in long-lasting Graves disease. Points from the study as a whole: Only peripheral blood was studied, not thyroid tissue.

Construction of TCR beta libraries relied on iRepertoire HTBI primers and on Arm-PCR targeting CDR3 regions. From the multiplex PCR reads, TCRdb called clonotypes with MiXCR, one entry per CDR3 protein. The table shows a few hundred thousand distinct CDR3 sequences, with about 13% occurring only once. This clonotype was observed many times. The antigen is unknown. Time point noted: newly diagnosed GD, antithyroid drugs for less than 3 months. PBMC-extracted RNA yielded the TCR library. A blood draw put around 9 milliliters of peripheral blood into EDTA tubes. This CDR3 region has 14 residues. With 5 bases removed from V and 4 bases from J, the gap between germline ends came to 14 bases. This sample was also put to use in a study of T cells in Graves' hyperthyroidism and ophthalmopathy. From that paper: With a duration under 2 months, the hyperthyroidism was newly diagnosed in patients aged 18 to 65.

This sample comprised peripheral blood mononuclear cells (PBMCs), obtained at new diagnosis, from a patient treated with antithyroid drugs. The sequence was collected from a man in his thirties or forties with Graves disease. V usage is TRBV12-3 or TRBV12-4 and J usage is TRBJ1-2; the D gene is possibly TRBD1 (5 bases). Here the CDR3 reads CASSPRGSTYGYTF. The CDR3 DNA reads as TGTGCCAGCAGTCCCCGGGGGTCCACCTATGGCTACACCTTC.